Presented here are 14 T cell receptor beta chains from one specimen sequenced in a study of cytomegalovirus exposure and HLA in healthy donors. This PCR relied on a set of 60 Vbeta primers and 13 Jbeta primers. Only in-frame clones appear in the TCRdb table, and some are missing; sequencing was by immunoSEQ multiplex PCR. The table has some 200,000 clones, 65% to 85% seen once. Specimen: PBMCs. The receptor set was obtained from a man in his forties or fifties in good health and CMV-seronegative.

J is TRBJ1-2 and V is TRBV4-3; no clear D. The CDR3 is 14 residues long. The V and J ends lost 0 bases and 0 bases respectively, with 5 bases between them. Germline loops: CDR1 LGHNA, CDR2 YSLEER. CDR3 sequence: CASSQERSNYGYTF. CDR3 sequence (DNA): TGCGCCAGCAGCCAAGAGAGGTCTAACTATGGCTACACCTTC.

The V gene is TRBV10-2, the J gene TRBJ1-2; 8 nucleotides match TRBD1. J lost 2 bases, V lost 5 bases, and 1 base had no gene match. Germline lookup yields CDR1 WSHSY and CDR2 SAAADI. CDR3 length: 13 amino acids. CDR3 DNA sequence: TGCGCCAGCAGTACAGGGGGGAACTATGGCTACACCTTC. It yields the protein CASSTGGNYGYTF.

The genes are TRBV5-6 and TRBJ2-1; 7 bases map to TRBD1. CDR3 size: 14 residues. V was pared by 4 bases and J by 5 bases, with 6 bases of the junction left unmatched. The germline V gene encodes CDR1 SGHDT and CDR2 YYEEEE. The CDR3 nucleotides are TGTGCCAGCAGCGCGGACAGGAGACACAATGAGCAGTTCTTC. The encoded protein is CASSADRRHNEQFF.

The chain is built from TRBV6-5 and TRBJ1-5; 9 nucleotides agree with TRBD1. The V segment lost 5 bases and the J segment 1 base; nucleotides outside the gene matches: 3. The germline CDR1 and CDR2 sequences are MNHEY and SVGAGI. CDR3 size: 15 residues. The CDR3: CASSTGQGSNQPQHF. Here the CDR3 DNA reads TGTGCCAGCAGTACGGGACAGGGAAGCAATCAGCCCCAGCATTTT.

The chain couples TRBV6-5 to TRBJ2-7, with 9 positions matching TRBD1. The CDR3 covers 15 residues. J gave up 2 bases and V 5 bases, and 7 bases lay outside the gene matches. Germline CDR1 is MNHEY and CDR2 is SVGAGI. For the CDR3, the DNA is TGTGCCAGCAGTGGTCCCGGGACAGGGACCTACGAGCAGTACTTC. As protein: CASSGPGTGTYEQYF.

The rearrangement uses TRBV10-1 and TRBJ2-1; possible D gene TRBD1, 5 bases. V was cut by 2 bases and J by 7 bases, with 9 bases left in between. Looked up from germline, CDR1 is WNHNN and CDR2 is SYGVQD (reference sequence). The CDR3 is 13 amino acids. The CDR3 DNA follows: TGCGCCAGCAGTGAGGGGGCCTGGAATGAGCAGTTCTTC. It encodes CASSEGAWNEQFF.

This sequence joins TRBV6-6 and TRBJ1-3, with TRBD1 identical over 7 bases. CDR1 and CDR2 (germline): MNHNY, SVGAGI (reference sequence). The J segment lost 4 bases and the V segment lost 5 bases, leaving 11 bases of the junction unmatched. This CDR3 region has 16 residues. The CDR3 DNA reads as TGTGCCAGCAGTCAGCCGCCGGGACAGAGGGGAAACACCATATATTTT. Amino acids: CASSQPPGQRGNTIYF.

This chain uses TRBV15 with TRBJ1-3, with D unresolved. Germline V gene data show CDR1 as LNHNV and CDR2 as YYDKDF (reference sequence). V was clipped by 3 bases and J by 2 bases, with 17 bases between them. The length of the CDR3 is 17 residues. The DNA for the CDR3 is TGTGCCACCAGCAGTCCTCGAAAAGGACTGGCTGGAAACACCATATATTTT. The encoded protein is CATSSPRKGLAGNTIYF. Full variable domain (rest looked up from reference TRBV15 and TRBJ1-3): DAMVIQNPRYQVTQFGKPVTLSCSQTLNHNVMYWYQQKSSQAPKLLFHYYDKDFNNEADTPDNFQSRRPNTSFCFLDIRSPGLGDTAMYLCATSSPRKGLAGNTIYFGEGSWLTVV.

As for this clone: At the DNA level, this CDR3 is encoded by other sequences in the same sample as well. The V call is TRBV7-9, the J call TRBJ2-1; 9 bases align to TRBD2. The CDR3 length is 12 residues. V shed 3 bases, J shed 10 bases, and the junction held 1 base outside the gene matches. Per the germline V gene, CDR1 is SEHNR and CDR2 is FQNEAQ (reference sequence). Here the CDR3 reads CASSFSGGEQFF. DNA of the CDR3: TGTGCCAGCAGCTTTAGCGGGGGAGAGCAGTTCTTC.

This chain uses TRBV7-2 with TRBJ1-1; D is possibly TRBD1 (6 bases). The ends were cut back, 4 bases at V and 0 bases at J, with 15 bases in the middle. This CDR3 has 16 residues. Germline-derived CDR1 and CDR2 are SGHTA and FQGNSA. CDR3 amino acids: CASSYDRRQMNTEAFF. The CDR3 DNA is TGTGCCAGCAGCTACGACAGGCGCCAGATGAACACTGAAGCTTTCTTT.

The chain combines TRBV19 with TRBJ1-2; 8 bases agree with TRBD1. The trim removed 9 bases at V and 4 bases at J, leaving 10 bases unmatched. Germline CDR1 LNHDA, CDR2 SQIVND (reference sequence). The CDR3 runs to 14 residues. The CDR3 coding sequence is TGTGCCAGCCACGGACAGGGCGGGACCTATGGCTACACCTTC. Translated, it gives CASHGQGGTYGYTF.

The V call is TRBV5-1, the J call TRBJ1-2, with a possible D match to TRBD1 (5 bases). Trimming cost V 4 bases and J 5 bases, with 21 bases left between them. The CDR3 consists of 16 residues. Per germline, CDR1 SGHRS and CDR2 YFSETQ. Here the CDR3 DNA reads TGCGCCAGCAGCCCGAGTACGGACGGACAAGTATATGGCTACACCTTC. Translation gives CASSPSTDGQVYGYTF.

On this clone: A junction end diverges from the germline sequence, so it may reflect a read error. This chain joins TRBV5-6 and TRBJ1-1, with a weak D call TRBD1 (5 bases). CDR1 is SGHDT and CDR2 is YYEEEE in the germline V gene. This CDR3 is built from 14 residues. The CDR3 loop reads CASILSDRNTEAFF. CDR3 in DNA: TGTGCCAGCATCTTGTCAGACAGGAACACTGAAGCTTTCTTT.

The V and J genes are TRBV7-7 and TRBJ2-5, with TRBD2 matching 7 bases. With V trimmed by 1 base and J by 3 bases, 8 bases remained unmatched. The germline V gene encodes CDR1 SSHAT and CDR2 FNYEAQ (reference sequence). The CDR3 is 16 residues long. The CDR3 loop reads CASSLGTGTMEETQYF. The CDR3 region has the DNA TGTGCCAGCAGCTTAGGGACCGGGACTATGGAAGAGACCCAGTACTTC.